These 2 T cell receptor beta chains were sequenced from one sample in a study of response to subunit inactivated influenza vaccine (dated 2018 in TCRdb). The library came from RT-PCR. The run used an Illumina HiSeq 2500. The public reads were run again by TCRdb, first through fastp at Q25 and then through MiXCR, and only productive beta chains were kept. Rows merge per CDR3 protein into single entries with the most common DNA and genes. The sample records fewer than 800,000 distinct CDR3 sequences, more than 15% of which are singletons. Around a tenth of the sample lies in the top ten. The source was PBMCs from blood, collected less than 13 days after vaccination. Receptor source: a man between 50 and 59 years old who received an inactivated influenza vaccine. Donor details come from another sample of the same person, matched by shared clones.

The chain combines TRBV28 with TRBJ2-1; D remains ambiguous. With 3 bases removed from V and 9 bases from J, the gap between germline ends came to 9 bases. This CDR3 comprises 12 residues. Per the germline V gene, CDR1 is MDHEN and CDR2 is SYDVKM. For the CDR3, the DNA is TGTGCCAGCAGTTTTGTTAGTATTGAGCAGTTCTTC. Its protein is CASSFVSIEQFF.

There are a few counts of this clonotype. The CDR3 loop is CSATGTYGYTF. CDR3 nucleotide sequence: TGCAGTGCAACCGGGACCTATGGCTACACCTTC. The V and J genes are TRBV20-1 and TRBJ1-2, with D possibly TRBD1 on 5 matching bases. The CDR3 is 11 amino acids. Per the germline V gene, CDR1 is DFQATT and CDR2 is SNEGSKA (reference sequence). V lost 6 bases, J lost 4 bases, and 9 bases lay in between.